These 24 T cell receptor beta chains were sequenced from one sample in a study of blood T cell repertoires in COVID-19. Some clones are missing from TCRdb's copy, which holds only in-frame ones; the method was immunoSEQ multiplex PCR. Of 300,000 to 400,000 clones detected, roughly 88% appear once; the ten largest clones hold roughly 1.7%. The sample taken for sequencing was peripheral blood. The receptors here all came from a woman aged 30 to 39 with COVID-19, enrolled during active disease.

This clone has just one count. The chain employs TRBV4-2 and TRBJ1-2; TRBD1 agrees at 9 bases. Germline V gives CDR1 LGHNA, CDR2 YNFKEQ. The CDR3 consists of 17 residues. Trimming removed 3 bases from V and 3 bases from J; junction bases left unmatched: 11. CDR3 sequence reads: CASSHTGTGPSYYGYTF. CDR3 sequence (DNA): TGTGCCAGCAGCCATACCGGGACAGGGCCCTCGTACTATGGCTACACCTTC.

This clone was picked up one time. The chain uses TRBV4-3 and TRBJ1-3; 7 bases fit TRBD1. After removal of 0 bases from V and 0 bases from J, the junction contained 5 bases not matched to a gene. This CDR3 has 17 amino acids. CDR1 and CDR2 from the germline V gene are LGHNA and YSLEER. The CDR3 loop is CASSQDLTGRSGNTIYF. The CDR3 DNA reads TGCGCCAGCAGCCAAGATCTGACAGGGCGCTCTGGAAACACCATATATTTT.

This chain joins TRBV27 and TRBJ1-2; 7 bases are a match to TRBD1. The junction had 10 bases not matched to a gene; V was cut back by 6 bases and J by 0 bases. The CDR3 covers 16 residues. Germline V CDR1 and CDR2: MNHEY, SMNVEV (reference sequence). DNA of the CDR3: TGTGCCAGCAGCGTGGCAGGGGGAAGATCTAACTATGGCTACACCTTC. Translated: CASSVAGGRSNYGYTF.

The rearrangement links TRBV10-3 to TRBJ1-5; D gene unclear. Trimming shortened V by 0 bases and J by 0 bases, and 9 bases separated the two germline ends. The CDR3 totals 16 residues. Germline CDR1 ENHRY, CDR2 SYGVKD. The CDR3 here is CAISESNFYSNQPQHF. CDR3 bases: TGTGCCATCAGTGAGTCGAATTTCTATAGCAATCAGCCCCAGCATTTT.

DNA of the CDR3: TGTGCCGGGGGGGTGAACACTGAAGCTTTCTTT. This sequence encodes CAGGVNTEAFF. The chain links TRBV28 to TRBJ1-1; D is possibly TRBD1 (5 bases). Germline V gene data show CDR1 as MDHEN and CDR2 as SYDVKM. V lost 11 bases, J lost 0 bases, and 7 bases lay in between. This CDR3 is built from 11 residues.

The CDR3 is CASSQERGGVETQYF. The CDR3 DNA reads TGCGCCAGCAGCCAAGAGCGGGGGGGGGTCGAGACCCAGTACTTC. J is TRBJ2-5 and V is TRBV4-3; TRBD2 matches 9 bases. The CDR3 contains 15 residues. V lost 0 bases, J lost 5 bases, and 4 bases stayed unmatched. CDR1 and CDR2 (germline): LGHNA, YSLEER.

The chain carries TRBV28 and TRBJ1-5; possible D gene TRBD1, 5 bases. The germline CDR1 and CDR2 sequences are MDHEN and SYDVKM. With 5 bases removed from V and 4 bases from J, the gap between germline ends came to 15 bases. The CDR3 contains 15 residues. CDR3 region: CASSLLRENNQPQHF. The CDR3 DNA follows: TGTGCCAGCAGTCTCCTCAGGGAAAATAATCAGCCCCAGCATTTT.

This clone has a handful of counts. The CDR3 protein is CASSFGGASTDTQYF. The CDR3, as DNA: TGTGCCAGCAGCTTTGGCGGGGCAAGCACAGATACGCAGTATTTT. The chain combines TRBV7-2 with TRBJ2-3; perhaps TRBD2 as D (6 bases). V gave up 3 bases and J gave up 0 bases, with 10 bases separating them. There are 15 residues in the CDR3. Germline assignment: CDR1 SGHTA and CDR2 FQGNSA.

The V gene is TRBV2, the J gene TRBJ1-4; 8 positions agree with TRBD1. V trimming: 7 bases; J trimming: 3 bases; junction bases outside the gene matches: 4. The CDR3 contains 14 residues. CDR1 is SNHLY and CDR2 is FYNNEI in the germline V gene. As DNA, the CDR3 is TGTGCCAGCACTAGACAGGGGTCTAATGAAAAACTGTTTTTT. Amino acid sequence: CASTRQGSNEKLFF.

The chain couples TRBV10-2 to TRBJ2-7, with TRBD1 matching over 7 bases. Germline trimming cut 0 bases from V and 3 bases from J; bases unmatched to any gene: 5. The CDR3 has 15 amino acids. Germline V gene lookup returns CDR1 WSHSY and CDR2 SAAADI. The CDR3 DNA follows: TGCGCCAGCAGTGAGTCGACAGGGCCCCACTACGAGCAGTACTTC. This sequence encodes CASSESTGPHYEQYF.

This clone was seen only a few times. The rearrangement uses TRBV15 and TRBJ1-3; perhaps TRBD1 as D (5 bases). The CDR3 length is 13 residues. Germline assignment: CDR1 LNHNV and CDR2 YYDKDF (reference sequence). Trimming removed 0 bases at V and 10 bases at J, with 10 bases between. The CDR3: CATSRDRERTIYF. The CDR3 DNA sequence: TGTGCCACCAGCAGAGACAGGGAACGGACCATATATTTT.

J is TRBJ1-1 and V is TRBV27, with TRBD1 matching over 7 bases. V lost 5 bases and J lost 5; bases outside the gene matches: 11. The CDR3 consists of 15 residues. CDR1 and CDR2 (germline): MNHEY, SMNVEV (reference sequence). The CDR3 DNA reads as TGTGCCAGCAGTCCCCTGACAGGGATAGTTACTGAAGCTTTCTTT. Its protein product is CASSPLTGIVTEAFF.

The chain combines TRBV9 with TRBJ2-3; D is uncertain. V was pared by 4 bases and J by 2 bases, with 11 bases between. The CDR3 spans 14 residues. CDR1 is SGDLS, CDR2 YYNGEE, per germline. CDR3 in amino acids: CASSFTYLTDTQYF. In nucleotides, the CDR3 is TGTGCCAGCAGCTTCACATACCTCACAGATACGCAGTATTTT.

To note about this clone: The sample contains more than one DNA sequence encoding this CDR3. The V call is TRBV10-3, the J call TRBJ1-1, with TRBD1 as a possible D gene (5 bases). The CDR3 spans 12 residues. CDR1 and CDR2 from the germline V gene are ENHRY and SYGVKD. Trimming removed 8 bases from V and 5 bases from J, with 12 bases in between. In DNA, the CDR3 is TGTGCCATCGGAAGGGGCCTAACTGAAGCTTTCTTT. As protein: CAIGRGLTEAFF.

CDR3 DNA sequence: TGTGCCAGCAGTCCCCCTGGGAGACTCTATGGCTACACCTTC. Its translation: CASSPPGRLYGYTF. The rearrangement uses TRBV28 and TRBJ1-2; D gene uncertain. Germline V gene data show CDR1 as MDHEN and CDR2 as SYDVKM. V shed 5 bases and J shed 4 bases, with 14 bases lying between them. There are 14 residues in the CDR3.

This clone is termed medium-sized. V usage is TRBV5-8 and J usage is TRBJ1-5, with 8 bases lining up with TRBD1. The CDR3 loop spans 16 amino acids. V shed 0 bases and J 1 base; nucleotides not matched to a gene: 3. Germline V gene lookup returns CDR1 SGHTS and CDR2 YDEGEE. The CDR3 spells CASSLARQGSNQPQHF. CDR3 nucleotides: TGTGCCAGCAGCTTGGCCCGACAGGGGAGCAATCAGCCCCAGCATTTT.

The chain links TRBV13 to TRBJ2-7, with D possibly TRBD1 on 6 matching bases. This CDR3 comprises 15 residues. Per germline, CDR1 PRHDT and CDR2 FYEKMQ (reference sequence). Trimming took 5 bases from V and 2 from J, leaving 16 bases between them. CDR3 bases: TGTGCCAGCAGCAGCCGGACAGTCGTTCCCTACGAGCAGTACTTC. Amino acids: CASSSRTVVPYEQYF.

The gene calls are TRBV6-5 and TRBJ1-5; D remains ambiguous. The germline V gene encodes CDR1 MNHEY and CDR2 SVGAGI. This CDR3 spans 14 amino acids. Between the trimmed V and J ends, which lost 6 bases and 0 bases, there was a span of 9 bases. For the CDR3, the DNA is TGTGCCAGCAGCCGGGAGGGTAGCAATCAGCCCCAGCATTTT. It codes for CASSREGSNQPQHF.

Only one count was recorded for this clone. V is TRBV21-1 and J is TRBJ2-7; TRBD2 reflects the table's D call only, with no check against the DNA. TRBV21-1 is classified as a pseudogene. This CDR3 has 16 residues. The CDR3 is CASSKASRGVPNEQYV. CDR3 DNA sequence: TGTGCCAGCAGCAAAGCTTCGCGGGGGGTCCCTAACGAGCAGTACGTC.

The chain combines TRBV5-4 with TRBJ2-3; the match to TRBD2 covers 9 bases. V lost 4 bases to trimming and J lost 4 bases; unmatched junction nucleotides: 4. The CDR3 consists of 14 residues. The germline gives CDR1 SGHNT, CDR2 YYREEE (reference sequence). The CDR3 region is CASSVGLAPDTQYF. The CDR3 nucleotides read TGTGCCAGCAGCGTGGGACTAGCTCCAGATACGCAGTATTTT.

The rearrangement uses TRBV5-6 and TRBJ1-2; perhaps TRBD1 as D (5 bases). Germline V gives CDR1 SGHDT, CDR2 YYEEEE. Trimming pared 1 base from V and 9 bases from J, leaving 13 bases between. The CDR3 has 13 residues. The CDR3 loop reads CASSLRGVVSYTF. In DNA, the CDR3 is TGTGCCAGCAGCTTGCGGGGGGTTGTGAGCTACACCTTC. The variable domain in full, completed from reference TRBV5-6 and TRBJ1-2, reads DAGVTQSPTHLIKTRGQQVTLRCSPKSGHDTVSWYQQALGQGPQFIFQYYEEEERQRGNFPDRFSGHQFPNYSSELNVNALLLGDSALYLCASSLRGVVSYTFGSGTRLTVV.

This clone was observed a handful of times. The chain employs TRBV7-2 and TRBJ2-2, with 8 nucleotides matching TRBD2. The CDR3 spans 15 residues. Germline V gene sequence: CDR1 SGHTA, CDR2 FQGNSA. The junction had 4 bases not matched to a gene; V was cut back by 1 base and J by 6 bases. CDR3 amino acids: CASSLVGLVAGELFF. The CDR3 DNA sequence: TGTGCCAGCAGCTTAGTGGGACTAGTGGCCGGGGAGCTGTTTTTT.

The chain couples TRBV11-2 to TRBJ2-1, with 7 nucleotides matching TRBD2. Germline CDR1 SGHAT, CDR2 FQNNGV. The CDR3 has 17 amino acids. The V segment lost 8 bases and the J segment 0 bases; nucleotides outside the gene matches: 13. The CDR3 region is CASHRPPAGTSYNEQFF. CDR3 coding DNA: TGTGCCAGCCACCGCCCCCCAGCGGGGACCTCCTACAATGAGCAGTTCTTC.

This chain uses TRBV6-4 with TRBJ1-1; a possible D gene is TRBD1 (6 bases). The germline V gene has CDR1 MRHNA and CDR2 SNTAGT. V lost 5 bases and J lost 4, with 11 bases in between. The CDR3 spans 13 residues. The CDR3 protein is CASSRGASTEAFF. The CDR3 bases are TGTGCCAGCAGTCGGGGGGCCAGCACTGAAGCTTTCTTT.